The next 3 T cell receptor beta chains were all read from a single sample in a study of control samples from healthy donors and cancer patients. Using immunoSEQ multiplex PCR, the repertoire was profiled, and TCRdb retains in-frame clones only, with some absent. This sample has 45,000 to 70,000 clones, with approximately 90% found just once. Input material: PBMCs. All receptors derive from a man aged 25-45 years with colorectal cancer.

J is TRBJ2-3 and V is TRBV4-3; maybe TRBD2 (6 bases). The CDR3 is 17 residues long. Germline V gene lookup returns CDR1 LGHNA and CDR2 YSLEER. Trimming stripped 0 bases from V and 1 base from J, with 14 bases between. The CDR3, as DNA: TGCGCCAGCAGCCAAGATCGGACGGGGGTAGGCACAGATACGCAGTATTTT. Its protein is CASSQDRTGVGTDTQYF.

J is TRBJ2-2 and V is TRBV10-1; D gene uncertain. Deletions cut 3 bases from V and 3 bases from J, with 5 bases between. Germline-derived CDR1 and CDR2 are WNHNN and SYGVQD (reference sequence). The CDR3 is 13 amino acids. The CDR3 sequence is CASSESDTGELFF. The CDR3 region has the DNA TGCGCCAGCAGTGAATCGGACACCGGGGAGCTGTTTTTT.

The gene calls are TRBV10-1 and TRBJ2-7, with D possibly being TRBD1 or TRBD2 (5 bases each). Germline CDR1 reads WNHNN; CDR2 reads SYGVQD (reference sequence). V lost 0 bases and J lost 2, with 14 bases in between. The CDR3 contains 16 residues. This CDR3 reads CASSESTGLNPYEQYF. The DNA of the CDR3 is TGCGCCAGCAGTGAGTCAACAGGACTCAACCCCTACGAGCAGTACTTC.